This TCR beta chain was documented in a study of T cell clones after liver transplantation. General study findings and limits: Post-transplant, graft-donor-reactive CD4 TCRbeta sequences in blood dropped significantly in 5 of 8 subjects.

Trimming pared 5 bases from V and 12 bases from J, leaving 20 bases between. Germline CDR1 is SNHLY and CDR2 is FYNNEI. The CDR3 is 14 amino acids. A word on this clone: Antigen specificity is unknown.

Sequenced by immunoSEQ multiplex PCR; TCRdb stores in-frame clones only, minus some. The data show approximately 55,000 clones, about 70% seen once. This chain links TRBV2 with TRBJ2-4; D is perhaps TRBD1 (5 bases). The specimen comprised CD4+ T cells from blood, sampled before liver transplant. The TCR sequence derives from a human donor who received a liver transplant. CDR3 protein: CASSPSRGYETQYF. DNA of the CDR3: TGTGCCAGCAGTCCAAGTAGGGGTTATGAAACTCAGTACTTC. The full variable domain, rest sourced from reference TRBV2 and TRBJ2-4, is EPEVTQTPSHQVTQMGQEVILRCVPISNHLYFYWYRQILGQKVEFLVSFYNNEISEKSEIFDDQFSVERPDGSNFTLKIRSTKLEDSAMYFCASSPSRGYETQYFGAGTRLSVL.